This T cell receptor beta chain derives from a study of cytomegalovirus exposure and HLA in healthy donors. General study results and limits: Testing in vitro showed a few CMV-associated chains specific for CMV antigens.

13 Jbeta primers and 60 Vbeta primers were used for the PCR. The repertoire was sequenced with immunoSEQ multiplex PCR; TCRdb's copy has only in-frame clones and lacks some. The sample includes 120,000 or so clones, around 65% of them seen just once. The CDR3 sequence is 13 residues long. Trimming pared 1 base from V and 5 bases from J, leaving 5 bases between. Looked up from germline, CDR1 is LGHNA and CDR2 is YNFKEQ. Turning to this clone: The antigen is unknown.

The TCR sequence derives from a man aged 18 to 30 in good health and CMV-seronegative. Sequences were obtained from PBMCs. The genes are TRBV4-2 and TRBJ1-4, with D uncertain. The CDR3 nucleotides read TGTGCCAGCAGCCAAGGGCTGAATGAAAAACTGTTTTTT. Its translation: CASSQGLNEKLFF.